This T cell receptor beta chain derives from a study of read filtering for tumor transcriptome and immune sequencing. Study context: 8 patients were R-ISS I, some 15 were R-ISS II, about seven were R-ISS III. Transcriptome libraries were built from DNase-treated RNA.

From about 400 ng of RNA, a library with molecular barcoded alpha/delta and beta/gamma adaptors was made. Via MiXCR, TCRdb re-called the reads, giving one row per CDR3 protein. The table includes roughly 130,000 distinct CDR3 sequences, roughly 13% detected once. This clonotype was counted at least ten times. Its target is not known. The study's findings and limits: RNA-seq captured clonotypes less deeply and reliably than IR-seq.

The sequencing input was a population of CD138-negative cells sorted from bone marrow. The TCR was taken from a donor at least 40 years old with multiple myeloma.

This CDR3 reads CASSSLRASGTYF. Written as DNA, the CDR3 is TGTGCCAGCAGTTCCCTACGGGCTAGCGGTACCTACTTC. The chain links TRBV27 to TRBJ2-7; the match to TRBD2 covers 7 bases. Germline CDR1 and CDR2: MNHEY and SMNVEV (reference sequence). The CDR3 totals 13 residues. V shed 4 bases, J shed 13 bases, and the junction held 13 bases outside the gene matches.